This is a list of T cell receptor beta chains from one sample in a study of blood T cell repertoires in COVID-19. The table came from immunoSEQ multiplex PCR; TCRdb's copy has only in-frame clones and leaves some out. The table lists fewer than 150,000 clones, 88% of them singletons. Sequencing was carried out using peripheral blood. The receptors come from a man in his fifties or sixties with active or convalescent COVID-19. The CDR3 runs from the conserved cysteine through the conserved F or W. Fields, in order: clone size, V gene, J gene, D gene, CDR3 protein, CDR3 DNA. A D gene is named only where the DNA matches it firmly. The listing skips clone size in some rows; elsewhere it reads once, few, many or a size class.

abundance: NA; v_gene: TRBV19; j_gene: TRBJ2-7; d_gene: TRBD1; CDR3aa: CASSMTRDRGEQYF; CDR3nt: TGTGCCAGTAGTATGACCAGGGACAGGGGGGAGCAGTACTTC
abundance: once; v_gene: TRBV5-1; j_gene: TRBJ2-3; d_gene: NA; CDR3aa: CASSTPSTDTQYF; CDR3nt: TGCGCCAGCAGCACACCTAGCACAGATACGCAGTATTTT
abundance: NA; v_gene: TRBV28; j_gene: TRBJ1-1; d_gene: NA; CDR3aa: CASSYVALNTEAFF; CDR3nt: TGTGCCAGCAGTTATGTGGCCTTGAACACTGAAGCTTTCTTT
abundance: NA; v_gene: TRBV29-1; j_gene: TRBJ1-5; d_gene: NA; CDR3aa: CSVGGGGNQPQHF; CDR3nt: TGCAGCGTTGGAGGGGGAGGCAATCAGCCCCAGCATTTT
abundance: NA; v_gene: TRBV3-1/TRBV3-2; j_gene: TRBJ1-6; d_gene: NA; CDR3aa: CASSQVVGTRSYGSPLHF; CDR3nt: TGTGCCAGCAGCCAAGTAGTGGGGACACGGAGTTACGGTTCACCCCTCCACTTT
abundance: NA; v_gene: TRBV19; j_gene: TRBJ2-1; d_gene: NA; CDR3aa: CASSMPGRVSYNEQFF; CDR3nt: TGTGCCAGTAGTATGCCAGGCCGAGTCTCCTACAATGAGCAGTTCTTC
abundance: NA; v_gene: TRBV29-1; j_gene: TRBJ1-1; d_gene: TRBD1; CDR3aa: CSVMTGGNTEAFF; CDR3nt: TGCAGCGTTATGACAGGGGGAAACACTGAAGCTTTCTTT
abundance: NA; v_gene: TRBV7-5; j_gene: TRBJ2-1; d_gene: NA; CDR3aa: CARSSYLEETYNEQFF; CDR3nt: TGTGCCAGAAGCTCGTATCTAGAGGAGACCTACAATGAGCAGTTCTTC
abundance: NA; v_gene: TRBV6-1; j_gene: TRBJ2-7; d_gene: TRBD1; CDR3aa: CASSERGQGLVRWYEQYF; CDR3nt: TGTGCCAGCAGTGAAAGGGGACAGGGCCTGGTGAGATGGTACGAGCAGTACTTC
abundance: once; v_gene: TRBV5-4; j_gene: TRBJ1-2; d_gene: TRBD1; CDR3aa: CASSSRDRYYGYTF; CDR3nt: TGTGCCAGCAGCTCCCGGGACAGGTACTATGGCTACACCTTC
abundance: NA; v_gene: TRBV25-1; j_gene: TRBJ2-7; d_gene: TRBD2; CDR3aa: CAPGLAGGVTYEQYF; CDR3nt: TGTGCCCCGGGACTAGCGGGAGGCGTTACCTACGAGCAGTACTTC
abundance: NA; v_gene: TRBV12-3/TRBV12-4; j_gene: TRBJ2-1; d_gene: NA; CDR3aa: CASTGHEQFF; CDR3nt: TGTGCCAGCACCGGACACGAGCAGTTCTTC
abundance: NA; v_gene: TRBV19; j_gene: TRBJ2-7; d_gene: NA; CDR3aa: CASSRSDEQYF; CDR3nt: TGTGCCAGTAGTCGTTCGGACGAGCAGTACTTC
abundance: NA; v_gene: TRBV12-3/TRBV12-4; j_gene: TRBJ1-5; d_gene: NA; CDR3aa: CASSDSPLTQHF; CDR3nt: TGTGCCAGCAGTGACTCTCCTTTGACCCAGCATTTT
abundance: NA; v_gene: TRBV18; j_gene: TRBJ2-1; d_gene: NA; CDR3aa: CASSLMRGSEQFF; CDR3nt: TGTGCCAGCTCACTCATGCGGGGTAGTGAGCAGTTCTTC
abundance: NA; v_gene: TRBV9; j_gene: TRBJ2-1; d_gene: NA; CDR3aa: CASSAGIGSYNEQFF; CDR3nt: TGTGCCAGCAGCGCCGGAATTGGGAGTTACAATGAGCAGTTCTTC
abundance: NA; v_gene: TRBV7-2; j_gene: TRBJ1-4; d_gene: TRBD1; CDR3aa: CASSPDRAEKLFF; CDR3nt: TGTGCCAGCAGCCCCGACAGGGCTGAAAAACTGTTTTTT
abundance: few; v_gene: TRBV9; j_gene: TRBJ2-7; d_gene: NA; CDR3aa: CASSVAREGYEQYF; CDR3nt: TGTGCCAGCAGCGTGGCCAGGGAAGGCTACGAGCAGTACTTC
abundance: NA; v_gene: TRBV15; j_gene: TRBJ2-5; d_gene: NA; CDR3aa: CATTRGGLVQETQYF; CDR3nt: TGTGCCACCACCCGGGGAGGTTTAGTACAAGAGACCCAGTACTTC
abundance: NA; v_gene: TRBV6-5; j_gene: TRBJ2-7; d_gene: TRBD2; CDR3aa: CASSSPGGSTYEQYF; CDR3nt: TGTGCCAGCAGTTCCCCGGGAGGGAGCACCTACGAGCAGTACTTC
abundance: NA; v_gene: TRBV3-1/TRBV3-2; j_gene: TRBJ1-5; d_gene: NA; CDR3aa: CASSETGDSNQPQHF; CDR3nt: TGTGCCAGCAGTGAAACAGGTGATAGCAATCAGCCCCAGCATTTT
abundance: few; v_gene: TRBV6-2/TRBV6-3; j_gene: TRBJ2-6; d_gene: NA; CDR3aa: CASSYLSSRTDHSGANVLTF; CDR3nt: TGTGCCAGCAGTTACTTGTCCAGCCGGACAGATCACTCTGGGGCCAACGTCCTGACTTTC
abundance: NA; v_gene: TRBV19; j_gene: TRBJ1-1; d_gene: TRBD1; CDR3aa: CASSIAGGNTEAFF; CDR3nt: TGTGCCAGTAGTATAGCAGGGGGGAACACTGAAGCTTTCTTT
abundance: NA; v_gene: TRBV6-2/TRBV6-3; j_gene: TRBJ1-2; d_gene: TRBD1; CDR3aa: CASSPTGAKNYGYTF; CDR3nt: TGTGCCAGCAGCCCGACAGGGGCGAAAAACTATGGCTACACCTTC
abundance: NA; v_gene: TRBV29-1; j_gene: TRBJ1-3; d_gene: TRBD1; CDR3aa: CSVKTGTAGNTIYF; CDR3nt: TGCAGCGTCAAGACAGGGACGGCTGGAAACACCATATATTTT
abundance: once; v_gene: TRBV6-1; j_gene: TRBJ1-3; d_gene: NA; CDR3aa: CASSETLRGSRDTIYF; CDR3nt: TGTGCCAGCAGTGAAACCCTCAGGGGCTCCCGCGACACCATATATTTT
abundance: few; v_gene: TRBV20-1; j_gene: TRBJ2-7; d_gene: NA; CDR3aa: CSAAVAYEQYF; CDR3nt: TGCAGTGCGGCCGTGGCCTACGAGCAGTACTTC
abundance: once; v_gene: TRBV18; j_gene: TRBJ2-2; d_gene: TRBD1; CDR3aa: CASSRTGTGAIGELFF; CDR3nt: TGTGCCAGCTCCCGGACCGGGACAGGGGCGATCGGGGAGCTGTTTTTT
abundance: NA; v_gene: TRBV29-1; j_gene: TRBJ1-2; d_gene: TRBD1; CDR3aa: CSGGQGAGGYTF; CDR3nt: TGCAGCGGCGGACAGGGGGCCGGGGGCTACACCTTC
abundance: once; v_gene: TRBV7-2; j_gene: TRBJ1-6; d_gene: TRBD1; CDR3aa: CASSSHRGLSSYNSPLHF; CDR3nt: TGTGCCAGCAGCTCTCACAGGGGGTTAAGCTCCTATAATTCACCCCTCCACTTT
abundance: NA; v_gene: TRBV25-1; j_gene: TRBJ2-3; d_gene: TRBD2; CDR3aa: CASSPGTSYTDTQYF; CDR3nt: TGTGCCAGCAGTCCCGGGACTAGCTACACAGATACGCAGTATTTT
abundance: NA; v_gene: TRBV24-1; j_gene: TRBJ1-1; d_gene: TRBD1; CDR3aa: CATSARTGEAFF; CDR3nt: TGTGCCACCAGTGCTAGGACAGGTGAAGCTTTCTTT